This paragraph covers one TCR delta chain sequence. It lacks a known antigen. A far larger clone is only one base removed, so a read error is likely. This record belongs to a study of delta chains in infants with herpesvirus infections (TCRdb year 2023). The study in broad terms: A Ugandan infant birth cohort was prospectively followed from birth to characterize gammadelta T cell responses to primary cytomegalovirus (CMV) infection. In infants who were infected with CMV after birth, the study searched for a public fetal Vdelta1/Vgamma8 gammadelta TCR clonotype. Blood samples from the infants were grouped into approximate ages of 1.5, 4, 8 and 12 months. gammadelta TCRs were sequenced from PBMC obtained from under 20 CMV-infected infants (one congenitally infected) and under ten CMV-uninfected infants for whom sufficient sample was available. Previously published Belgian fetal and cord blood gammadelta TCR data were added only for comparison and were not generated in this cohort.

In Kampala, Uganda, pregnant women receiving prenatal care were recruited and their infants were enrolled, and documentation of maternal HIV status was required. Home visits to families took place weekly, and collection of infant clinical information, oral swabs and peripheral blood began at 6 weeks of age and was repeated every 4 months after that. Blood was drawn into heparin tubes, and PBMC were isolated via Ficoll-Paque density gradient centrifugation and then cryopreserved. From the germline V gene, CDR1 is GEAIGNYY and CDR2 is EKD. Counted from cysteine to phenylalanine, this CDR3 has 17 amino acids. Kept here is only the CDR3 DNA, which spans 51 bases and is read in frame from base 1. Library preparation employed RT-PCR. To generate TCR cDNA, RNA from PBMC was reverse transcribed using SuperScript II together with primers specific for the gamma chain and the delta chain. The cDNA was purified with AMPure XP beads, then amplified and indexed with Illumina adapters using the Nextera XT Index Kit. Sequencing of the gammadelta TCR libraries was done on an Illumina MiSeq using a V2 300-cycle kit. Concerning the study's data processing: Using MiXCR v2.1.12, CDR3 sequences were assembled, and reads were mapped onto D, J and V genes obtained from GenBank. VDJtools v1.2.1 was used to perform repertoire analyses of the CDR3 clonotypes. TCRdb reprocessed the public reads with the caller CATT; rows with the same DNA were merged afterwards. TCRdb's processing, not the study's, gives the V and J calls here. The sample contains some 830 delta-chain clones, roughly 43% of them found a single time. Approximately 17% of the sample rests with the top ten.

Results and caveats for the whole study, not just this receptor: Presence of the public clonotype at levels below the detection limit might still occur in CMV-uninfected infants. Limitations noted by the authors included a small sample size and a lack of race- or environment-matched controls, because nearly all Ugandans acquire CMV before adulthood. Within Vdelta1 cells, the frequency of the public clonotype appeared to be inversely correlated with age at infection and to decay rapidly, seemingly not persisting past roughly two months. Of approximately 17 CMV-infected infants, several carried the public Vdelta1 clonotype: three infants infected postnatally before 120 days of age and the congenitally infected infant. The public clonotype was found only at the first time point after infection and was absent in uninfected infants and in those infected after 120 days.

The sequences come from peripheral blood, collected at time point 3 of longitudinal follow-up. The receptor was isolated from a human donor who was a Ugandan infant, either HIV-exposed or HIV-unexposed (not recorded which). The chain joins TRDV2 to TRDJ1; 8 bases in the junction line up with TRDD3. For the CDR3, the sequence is CACDTPGGPLYTDRLIF. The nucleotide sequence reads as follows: TGTGCCTGTGACACCCCTGGGGGACCGCTGTACACCGATAGACTCATCTTT.